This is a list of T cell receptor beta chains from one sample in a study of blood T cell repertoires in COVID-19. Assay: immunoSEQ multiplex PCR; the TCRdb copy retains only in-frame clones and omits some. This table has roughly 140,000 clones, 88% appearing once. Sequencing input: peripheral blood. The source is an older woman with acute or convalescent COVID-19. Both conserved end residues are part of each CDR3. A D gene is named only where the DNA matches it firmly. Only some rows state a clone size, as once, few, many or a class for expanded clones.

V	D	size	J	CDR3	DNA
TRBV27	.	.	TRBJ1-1	CASGRDRQGSEAFF	TGTGCCAGCGGTCGAGACCGCCAGGGTTCTGAAGCTTTCTTT
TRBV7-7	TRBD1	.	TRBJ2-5	CASSLGGQGQETQYF	TGTGCTAGCAGCTTAGGAGGACAGGGACAAGAGACCCAGTACTTC
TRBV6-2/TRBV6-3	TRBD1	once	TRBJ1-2	CASSLGQGLYGYTF	TGTGCCAGCAGCCTGGGACAGGGACTTTATGGCTACACCTTC
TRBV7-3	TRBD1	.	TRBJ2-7	CASSLNPGQGRHEQYF	TGTGCCAGCAGCTTAAACCCGGGACAGGGAAGACACGAGCAGTACTTC
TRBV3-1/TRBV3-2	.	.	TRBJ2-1	CASSHIGWGPLRNEQFF	TGTGCCAGCAGCCATATTGGTTGGGGCCCCCTACGCAATGAGCAGTTCTTC
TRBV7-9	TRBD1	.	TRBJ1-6	CASSLNPGTGNPLHF	TGTGCCAGCAGCTTAAACCCCGGGACAGGGAACCCCCTCCACTTT
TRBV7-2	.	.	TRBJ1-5	CASSPEGNGGGYQPQHF	TGTGCCAGCAGCCCCGAGGGGAACGGGGGAGGATATCAGCCCCAGCATTTT
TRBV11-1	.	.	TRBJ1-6	CASSLAGSEDSPLHF	TGTGCCAGCAGCTTAGCGGGGAGTGAGGATTCACCCCTCCACTTT
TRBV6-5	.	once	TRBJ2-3	CASMAGTRTDTQYF	TGTGCCAGCATGGCGGGAACAAGGACAGATACGCAGTATTTT
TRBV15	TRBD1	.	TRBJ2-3	CATSRPRGTGGTDTQYF	TGTGCCACCAGCAGACCACGGGGGACAGGGGGCACAGATACGCAGTATTTT
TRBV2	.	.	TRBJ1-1	CASTWIQRNTEAFF	TGTGCCAGCACCTGGATACAGAGGAACACTGAAGCTTTCTTT
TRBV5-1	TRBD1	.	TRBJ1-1	CASSRLFYAGGKDTEAFF	TGCGCCAGCAGCCGCCTGTTCTATGCAGGGGGCAAGGACACTGAAGCTTTCTTT
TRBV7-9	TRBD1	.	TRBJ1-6	CASSPQDRGNSPLHF	TGTGCCAGCAGCCCCCAGGACAGGGGTAATTCACCCCTCCACTTT
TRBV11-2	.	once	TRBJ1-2	CASSLRSGVYGYTF	TGTGCCAGCAGCTTAAGGTCAGGCGTCTATGGCTACACCTTC
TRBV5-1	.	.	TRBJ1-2	CASSPKAGFGNYGYTF	TGCGCCAGCAGCCCAAAGGCAGGGTTCGGGAACTATGGCTACACCTTC
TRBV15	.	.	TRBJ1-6	CATSRGRGRGRSPLHF	TGTGCCACCAGCAGAGGCCGTGGCAGGGGTAGATCACCCCTCCACTTT
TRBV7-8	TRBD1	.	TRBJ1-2	CATKDRAGDGYTF	TGTGCCACAAAAGACAGGGCGGGCGATGGCTACACCTTC
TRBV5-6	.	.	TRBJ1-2	CASSPRIGDYGYTF	TGTGCCAGCAGCCCACGAATAGGAGACTATGGCTACACCTTC
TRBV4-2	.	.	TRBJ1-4	CASSQEEGFKLFF	TGTGCCAGCAGCCAAGAGGAGGGTTTTAAACTGTTTTTT
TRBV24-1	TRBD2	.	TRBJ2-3	CATSGGTSEHTDTQYF	TGTGCCACCAGTGGCGGGACTAGCGAACACACAGATACGCAGTATTTT
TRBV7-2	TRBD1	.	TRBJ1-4	CASSLGGTGGEKLFF	TGTGCCAGCAGCTTAGGAGGGACAGGGGGCGAAAAACTGTTTTTT
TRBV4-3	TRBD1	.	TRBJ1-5	CASSPATGRNSNQPQHF	TGCGCCAGCAGCCCTGCGACAGGGAGAAATAGCAATCAGCCCCAGCATTTT
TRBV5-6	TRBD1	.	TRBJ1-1	CASSLFPGQGTNTEAFF	TGTGCCAGCAGCTTGTTCCCCGGACAGGGGACGAACACTGAAGCTTTCTTT
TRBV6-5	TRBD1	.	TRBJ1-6	CASSYTAGTGVSPLHF	TGTGCCAGCAGTTACACCGCCGGGACAGGGGTTTCACCCCTCCACTTT
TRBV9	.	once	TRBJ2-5	CASSVHTEETQYF	TGTGCCAGCAGCGTACATACGGAAGAGACCCAGTACTTC
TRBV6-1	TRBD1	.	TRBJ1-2	CASSVGTGDRSYGYTF	TGTGCCAGCAGTGTAGGGACAGGGGATCGTAGCTATGGCTACACCTTC
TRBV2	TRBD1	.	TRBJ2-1	CASKAGGRNEQFF	TGTGCCAGCAAGGCAGGGGGTAGGAATGAGCAGTTCTTC
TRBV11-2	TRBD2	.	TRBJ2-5	CASGRTSGGQTQYF	TGTGCCAGCGGCCGGACTAGCGGGGGGCAGACCCAGTACTTC
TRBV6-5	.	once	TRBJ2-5	CASIGGARETQYF	TGTGCCAGCATAGGGGGGGCTCGGGAGACCCAGTACTTC
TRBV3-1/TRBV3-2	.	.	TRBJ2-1	CASSQVRKQYNEQFF	TGTGCCAGCAGCCAAGTCCGAAAGCAATACAATGAGCAGTTCTTC
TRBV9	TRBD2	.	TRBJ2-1	CASSVGGGSNEQFF	TGTGCCAGCAGCGTAGGCGGGGGTTCCAATGAGCAGTTCTTC
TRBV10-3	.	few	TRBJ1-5	CAISLWTETNQPQHF	TGTGCCATCAGTCTTTGGACAGAAACCAATCAGCCCCAGCATTTT
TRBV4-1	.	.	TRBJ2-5	CASSQWQGTIQETQYF	TGCGCCAGCAGCCAATGGCAGGGGACCATTCAAGAGACCCAGTACTTC
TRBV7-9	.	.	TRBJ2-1	CASSYTSRRGNEQFF	TGTGCCAGCAGCTATACCTCTCGCCGAGGGAATGAGCAGTTCTTC
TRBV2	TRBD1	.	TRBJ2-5	CASSGTGEFWYF	TGTGCCAGCTCCGGGACAGGGGAGTTCTGGTACTTC
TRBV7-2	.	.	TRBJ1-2	CASSLVGTMAYGYTF	TGTGCCAGCAGCTTAGTGGGGACAATGGCCTATGGCTACACCTTC
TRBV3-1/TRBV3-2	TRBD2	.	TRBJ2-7	CASSRLAGTYEQYF	TGTGCCAGCAGCCGACTAGCGGGGACCTACGAGCAGTACTTC
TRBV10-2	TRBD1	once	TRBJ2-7	CASSPGQVGYEQYF	TGCGCCAGCAGTCCGGGACAGGTTGGCTACGAGCAGTACTTC